The clone carrying this T cell receptor (beta chain) occurred once. The V gene lost 4 bases and the J gene lost 1 base, with 7 bases spanning the gap. In germline, CDR1 is SEHNR, CDR2 FQNEAQ (reference sequence). There are 13 residues in the CDR3. This sample was included in a study of tumor-infiltrating lymphocytes in oesophageal squamous cell carcinoma. MiXCR, applied by TCRdb to the PCR reads, yields one record per CDR3 protein. The sample consists of under 20,000 distinct CDR3 sequences, around two fifths of them appearing once. The chain couples TRBV7-9 to TRBJ2-5; D unclear. This receptor was obtained from a male donor with esophageal squamous cell carcinoma. The specimen was blood. The DNA of the CDR3 is TGTGCCAGCAGCTCAATGCCCCAAGAGACCCAGTACTTC. It is translated as CASSSMPQETQYF.